Listed here are 20 T cell receptor beta chains from one sample, sequenced in a study of cytomegalovirus exposure and HLA in healthy donors. It was with 60 Vbeta and 13 Jbeta primers that the PCR ran. Repertoires were generated with immunoSEQ multiplex PCR, while TCRdb's copy carries only in-frame clones and drops some. The table shows 150,000 to 200,000 clones, with about 80% occurring only once. Sequences were obtained from PBMCs. These receptors were obtained from a man aged 45-65 years in good health and CMV-seropositive.

The genes are TRBV11-1 and TRBJ1-1, with 8 bases matching TRBD1. The J segment lost 6 bases and the V segment lost 1 base, leaving 13 bases of the junction unmatched. The CDR3 totals 17 residues. Germline CDR1 reads SGHAT; CDR2 reads FQDESV (reference sequence). CDR3 region: CASSLVAPGQVAAEAFF. The CDR3 DNA reads TGTGCCAGCAGCTTAGTAGCACCGGGACAGGTAGCCGCTGAAGCTTTCTTT.

This clone was observed a single time. The genes are TRBV7-2 and TRBJ2-5; possibly TRBD2 for D (5 bases). Germline V gene data show CDR1 as SGHTA and CDR2 as FQGNSA. There are 15 residues in the CDR3. The ends were cut back, 0 bases at V and 6 bases at J, with 14 bases in the middle. CDR3 sequence (DNA): TGTGCCAGCAGCTTAGCAGCGGCAACGCCGAAGACCCAGTACTTC. Its translation is CASSLAAATPKTQYF.

V and J are TRBV5-6 and TRBJ2-1; the match to TRBD2 covers 8 bases. Germline V gene lookup returns CDR1 SGHDT and CDR2 YYEEEE. Germline trimming cut 1 base from V and 9 bases from J; bases unmatched to any gene: 12. The CDR3 covers 16 residues. This CDR3 is CASSLPDRTSRGEQFF. As DNA, the CDR3 is TGTGCCAGCAGCTTGCCAGACCGGACTAGCAGAGGTGAGCAGTTCTTC.

This sequence joins TRBV25-1 and TRBJ2-6; perhaps TRBD1 as D (6 bases). CDR3 length: 18 residues. Trimming removed 2 bases at V and 0 bases at J, with 14 bases between. Germline V gives CDR1 MGHDK, CDR2 SYGVNS. The CDR3 coding sequence is TGTGCCAGCAGTGAACTCGAGGGACAACTCTCTGGGGCCAACGTCCTGACTTTC. Its translation is CASSELEGQLSGANVLTF.

The rearrangement uses TRBV5-6 and TRBJ2-3, with 9 bases matching TRBD2. The V gene's germline CDR1 is SGHDT and CDR2 YYEEEE. V lost 0 bases to trimming and J lost 9 bases; unmatched junction nucleotides: 11. The CDR3 loop spans 16 amino acids. CDR3 coding DNA: TGTGCCAGCAGCTTGGTAGGCGGGGGGGCCAGGTCAACGCAGTATTTT. As protein: CASSLVGGGARSTQYF.

V is TRBV7-9 and J is TRBJ1-2; the match to TRBD1 covers 8 bases. The germline CDR1 and CDR2 sequences are SEHNR and FQNEAQ (reference sequence). V lost 4 bases to trimming and J lost 6 bases; unmatched junction nucleotides: 4. The CDR3 sequence is 13 residues long. CDR3 DNA sequence: TGTGCCAGCAGCTCTACAGGGGGTAATGGCTACACCTTC. It encodes CASSSTGGNGYTF.

Here the CDR3 DNA reads TGTGCCTGGAGTACCCAGGGCGATGGCTACACCTTC. It codes for CAWSTQGDGYTF. The rearrangement uses TRBV30 and TRBJ1-2; perhaps TRBD1 as D (5 bases). Germline V gene lookup returns CDR1 GTSNPN and CDR2 SVGIG (reference sequence). The CDR3 is made up of 12 amino acids. Deletions cut 2 bases from V and 6 bases from J, with 10 bases between.

V is TRBV7-9 and J is TRBJ2-2; a weak D match, TRBD2 (6 bases). CDR1 and CDR2 (germline): SEHNR, FQNEAQ (reference sequence). Between the trimmed V and J ends, which lost 2 bases and 3 bases, there was a span of 13 bases. The CDR3 extends over 16 amino acids. CDR3: CASSLKPAGHTGELFF. The CDR3 bases are TGTGCCAGCAGCTTAAAACCGGCGGGACACACCGGGGAGCTGTTTTTT.

The genes are TRBV7-8 and TRBJ2-5; D remains ambiguous. The germline CDR1 and CDR2 sequences are SGHVS and FQNEAQ. The CDR3 contains 15 residues. The V and J ends lost 0 bases and 3 bases respectively, with 11 bases between them. The CDR3 here is CASSLALGFEETQYF. CDR3 bases: TGTGCCAGCAGCTTAGCGTTGGGCTTTGAAGAGACCCAGTACTTC.

The chain employs TRBV20-1 and TRBJ2-7; D gene unclear. With 6 bases removed from V and 0 bases from J, the gap between germline ends came to 6 bases. The CDR3 loop spans 11 amino acids. Germline CDR1 and CDR2: DFQATT and SNEGSKA (reference sequence). The CDR3 loop reads CSAPNSYEQYF. Here the CDR3 DNA reads TGCAGTGCCCCAAACTCCTACGAGCAGTACTTC.

This rearrangement joins TRBV28 to TRBJ2-1, with TRBD2 matching over 9 bases. The trim removed 3 bases at V and 10 bases at J, leaving 16 bases unmatched. Germline values: CDR1 MDHEN, CDR2 SYDVKM. The CDR3 consists of 17 residues. The CDR3 region is CASSLAPTAGGPSEQFF. CDR3 DNA: TGTGCCAGCAGTTTGGCCCCAACGGCGGGGGGGCCCAGCGAGCAGTTCTTC.

The genes are TRBV6-1 and TRBJ2-6; 11 nucleotides match TRBD1. V shed 0 bases, J shed 2 bases, and the junction held 6 bases outside the gene matches. Germline V gene sequence: CDR1 MNHNS, CDR2 SASEGT. The CDR3 has 19 amino acids. The CDR3 coding sequence is TGTGCCAGCAGTGAAGCAGGCCGGACAGGGGGCGCTGGGGCCAACGTCCTGACTTTC. Translated: CASSEAGRTGGAGANVLTF.

The V call is TRBV5-6, the J call TRBJ1-5; TRBD1 might be the D (5 bases). Trimming removed 1 base at V and 6 bases at J, with 14 bases between. This CDR3 region has 15 residues. Germline V gives CDR1 SGHDT, CDR2 YYEEEE. The CDR3 bases are TGTGCCAGCAGCTTGTCAGGGCGGTTTGGTCAGCCCCAGCATTTT. Amino acid sequence: CASSLSGRFGQPQHF.

This chain uses TRBV4-1 with TRBJ1-4; D is perhaps TRBD1 (6 bases). V was pared by 3 bases and J by 5 bases, with 25 bases between. This CDR3 is built from 19 residues. CDR1 and CDR2 from the germline V gene are MGHRA and YSYEKL. CDR3 nucleotide sequence: TGCGCCAGCAGCCAGGGCACCTTTACAGGGAGTAGAGGGAATGAAAAACTGTTTTTT. It codes for CASSQGTFTGSRGNEKLFF.

The chain joins TRBV5-8 to TRBJ1-2; TRBD1 aligns across 10 bases. V dropped 5 bases and J dropped 8; count of bases not matched to a gene: 12. The CDR3 consists of 15 residues. CDR1 SGHTS and CDR2 YDEGEE come from the germline V gene. The CDR3 DNA is TGTGCCAGCAGTTTTGCCGGGACAGGGGTTTACGGCTACACCTTC. Translation gives CASSFAGTGVYGYTF.

V and J are TRBV18 and TRBJ2-1; D perhaps matches TRBD1 (6 bases). Germline CDR1 and CDR2: KGHSH and LQKENI. The CDR3 spans 14 residues. Trimming stripped 6 bases from V and 9 bases from J, with 18 bases between. CDR3 nucleotide sequence: TGTGCCAGCTCCCCCGGGACACCTAGGGGTGAGCAGTTCTTC. Protein sequence: CASSPGTPRGEQFF. Looking up the rest from reference TRBV18 and TRBJ2-1 gives the full variable domain: NAGVMQNPRHLVRRRGQEARLRCSPMKGHSHVYWYRQLPEEGLKFMVYLQKENIIDESGMPKERFSAEFPKEGPSILRIQQVVRGDSAAYFCASSPGTPRGEQFFGPGTRLTVL.

This chain uses TRBV28 with TRBJ2-3; TRBD2 agrees at 9 bases. Germline CDR1 is MDHEN and CDR2 is SYDVKM. CDR3 length: 15 residues. Germline trimming cut 5 bases from V and 1 base from J; bases unmatched to any gene: 4. CDR3 sequence (DNA): TGTGCCAGCAGTGAGTTAGCGGGAGGCACAGATACGCAGTATTTT. Its protein is CASSELAGGTDTQYF.

The chain combines TRBV28 with TRBJ1-3, with TRBD1 matching 9 bases. There are 14 residues in the CDR3. V shed 7 bases, J shed 2 bases, and the junction held 3 bases outside the gene matches. Germline V gene data show CDR1 as MDHEN and CDR2 as SYDVKM. CDR3 protein: CASIDRGTGNTIYF. The DNA of the CDR3 is TGTGCCAGCATTGACAGGGGGACTGGAAACACCATATATTTT.

The J gene is TRBJ1-2, the V gene TRBV6-6, with a tentative D call TRBD1 (5 bases). Germline CDR1 is MNHNY and CDR2 is SVGAGI (reference sequence). The ends were cut back, 5 bases at V and 4 bases at J, with 11 bases in the middle. The CDR3 sequence is 13 residues long. The CDR3 sequence is CASSPGTFYGYTF. The CDR3 bases are TGTGCCAGCAGTCCCGGGACTTTCTATGGCTACACCTTC.

This clone occurred a few times. This chain joins TRBV2 and TRBJ2-3, with 7 bases lining up with TRBD1. This CDR3 comprises 15 residues. Trimming at V came to 2 bases and at J to 4 bases, leaving 6 bases not matched to a gene. The germline CDR1 and CDR2 sequences are SNHLY and FYNNEI. The CDR3 loop is CASSEWATGADTQYF. The CDR3 bases are TGTGCCAGCAGTGAATGGGCTACAGGGGCAGATACGCAGTATTTT.